The 20 T cell receptor beta chains in this list originate from one sample, sequenced in a study of blood T cell repertoires in COVID-19. Using immunoSEQ multiplex PCR, the repertoire was profiled, and TCRdb retains in-frame clones only, with some absent. The sample has more than 100,000 clones; almost 85% are singletons. The sequenced material came from peripheral blood. These receptor sequences come from a man in his fifties or sixties with acute or convalescent COVID-19.

This clone came up once. The chain carries TRBV14 and TRBJ2-3, with 9 bases matching TRBD2. The CDR3 covers 18 residues. CDR1 is SGHDN and CDR2 is FVKESK in the germline V gene. The V gene end was trimmed by 3 bases and the J gene end by 2 bases; junction bases not matched to a gene: 12. Written as DNA, the CDR3 is TGTGCCAGCAGCCAGCGGTCTAGCGGGAAACGACTCACAGATACGCAGTATTTT. This translates into CASSQRSSGKRLTDTQYF.

The genes are TRBV18 and TRBJ2-7; tentative D call: TRBD1 (5 bases). Germline values: CDR1 KGHSH, CDR2 LQKENI. This CDR3 has 15 residues. The V gene lost 0 bases and the J gene lost 4 bases, with 13 bases spanning the gap. CDR3 amino acids: CASSPPLGQEYEQYF. In DNA form, the CDR3 reads TGTGCCAGCTCACCACCGCTGGGGCAAGAGTACGAGCAGTACTTC.

The chain is built from TRBV3-1 (or the pseudogene TRBV3-2) and TRBJ1-6; TRBD1 is a possible D gene (6 bases). The CDR3 totals 13 residues. V was shortened by 2 bases and J by 11 bases, with 10 bases between the two germline ends. Germline values: CDR1 LGHDT, CDR2 YNNKEL (reference sequence). Here the CDR3 DNA reads TGTGCCAGCAGCCAAAAAGGGGGGGCACCCCTCCACTTT. Translated, it gives CASSQKGGAPLHF.

This chain connects TRBV6-5 to TRBJ1-4; TRBD1 agrees at 8 bases. The CDR3 loop spans 15 amino acids. Looked up from germline, CDR1 is MNHEY and CDR2 is SVGAGI. The trim removed 2 bases at V and 5 bases at J, leaving 4 bases unmatched. For the CDR3, the DNA is TGTGCCAGCAGTTACCAGGACAGGGCGAATGAAAAACTGTTTTTT. This codes for CASSYQDRANEKLFF.

The chain is built from TRBV9 and TRBJ1-6; the D gene is possibly TRBD1 (6 bases). This CDR3 spans 15 amino acids. Germline V gene data show CDR1 as SGDLS and CDR2 as YYNGEE. Trimming removed 7 bases at V and 6 bases at J, with 17 bases between. For the CDR3, the DNA is TGTGCCAGCGAAGAAACAGGGATGGGTAATTCACCCCTCCACTTT. Translation gives CASEETGMGNSPLHF.

This clone was seen just once. The chain recombines TRBV6-5 with TRBJ1-2; 7 nucleotides agree with TRBD1. The V and J ends lost 7 bases and 7 bases, in that order; junction bases with no gene match: 9. The CDR3 runs to 13 residues. The germline V gene encodes CDR1 MNHEY and CDR2 SVGAGI. The CDR3 coding sequence is TGTGCCAGCAACAGGAGACAGGGATCTGGCTACACCTTC. Amino acids: CASNRRQGSGYTF.

The rearrangement links TRBV7-9 to TRBJ2-1, with TRBD2 matching over 7 bases. The germline V gene has CDR1 SEHNR and CDR2 FQNEAQ (reference sequence). The junction had 11 bases not matched to a gene; V was cut back by 8 bases and J by 10 bases. The CDR3 contains 13 residues. CDR3 protein: CASGASGVLEQFF. CDR3 coding DNA: TGTGCCAGCGGTGCTAGCGGAGTCTTAGAGCAGTTCTTC.

The genes are TRBV7-2 and TRBJ2-2; perhaps TRBD1 as D (6 bases). V shed 1 base and J shed 0 bases, with 6 bases lying between them. The length of the CDR3 is 15 residues. The germline gives CDR1 SGHTA, CDR2 FQGNSA. The CDR3 sequence is CASSLGGPNTGELFF. CDR3 nucleotide sequence: TGTGCCAGCAGCTTAGGGGGGCCGAACACCGGGGAGCTGTTTTTT. Full variable domain (outside the CDR3, taken from reference TRBV7-2 and TRBJ2-2): GAGVSQSPSNKVTEKGKDVELRCDPISGHTALYWYRQSLGQGLEFLIYFQGNSAPDKSGLPSDRFSAERTGGSVSTLTIQRTQQEDSAVYLCASSLGGPNTGELFFGEGSRLTVL.

The gene calls are TRBV5-1 and TRBJ2-1; 11 bases match TRBD2. The germline V gene encodes CDR1 SGHRS and CDR2 YFSETQ. V was pared by 5 bases and J by 3 bases, with 4 bases of the junction left unmatched. This CDR3 is built from 15 residues. CDR3 DNA: TGCGCCAGCAGGCCCGGGACTAGCGGCTACAATGAGCAGTTCTTC. Protein sequence: CASRPGTSGYNEQFF.

The V and J genes are TRBV30 and TRBJ2-4, with D possibly matching TRBD1 (6 bases). Per the germline V gene, CDR1 is GTSNPN and CDR2 is SVGIG (reference sequence). The V gene lost 4 bases and the J gene lost 6 bases, with 13 bases spanning the gap. This CDR3 has 13 amino acids. The CDR3 nucleotides read TGTGCCTGGAAGAAGGGGGATCGAAACATTCAGTACTTC. It encodes CAWKKGDRNIQYF.

The chain is built from TRBV27 and TRBJ2-2, with 16 bases fitting TRBD2. Trimming removed 5 bases from V and 5 bases from J; junction bases left unmatched: 8. CDR1 and CDR2 from the germline V gene are MNHEY and SMNVEV (reference sequence). CDR3 size: 18 residues. The CDR3 coding sequence is TGTGCCAGCAGTAATACCGGGACTAGCGGGAGGGTTACCGGGGAGCTGTTTTTT. Its translation: CASSNTGTSGRVTGELFF.

This chain uses TRBV30 with TRBJ1-1; D uncertain. CDR3 length: 14 amino acids. From germline, CDR1 is GTSNPN and CDR2 SVGIG (reference sequence). The V gene lost 0 bases and the J gene lost 1 base, with 9 bases spanning the gap. CDR3 DNA: TGTGCCTGGAGTGTTAGTTACAGGAACACTGAAGCTTTCTTT. Encoded protein: CAWSVSYRNTEAFF.

This chain joins TRBV6-5 and TRBJ1-4; 8 positions agree with TRBD1. The CDR3 length is 15 residues. Germline trimming cut 6 bases from V and 3 bases from J; bases unmatched to any gene: 6. CDR1 and CDR2 (germline): MNHEY, SVGAGI. The CDR3 is CASSENRGSNEKLFF. The CDR3, as DNA: TGTGCCAGCAGCGAGAACAGGGGGTCTAATGAAAAACTGTTTTTT.

The J gene is TRBJ2-7, the V gene TRBV7-9; 7 positions agree with TRBD1. Losses at the gene ends were 5 bases for V and 2 bases for J; bases not matched to a gene: 6. Germline lookup yields CDR1 SEHNR and CDR2 FQNEAQ (reference sequence). This CDR3 region has 14 residues. The CDR3 DNA reads TGTGCCAGCAGCCCCCGGGACAGAACCTACGAGCAGTACTTC. Its protein is CASSPRDRTYEQYF.

The V and J genes are TRBV6-2 or TRBV6-3 and TRBJ2-7; TRBD2 agrees at 10 bases. CDR1 is MNHEY and CDR2 is SVGEGT in the germline V gene. V lost 6 bases and J lost 0; bases outside the gene matches: 5. The CDR3 runs to 15 residues. The CDR3 nucleotides read TGTGCCAGCAGCTTTATAGCGGGAGGCTCCTACGAGCAGTACTTC. Translating gives CASSFIAGGSYEQYF.

CDR3 residues: CASSPGLAENTGELFF. Here the CDR3 DNA reads TGTGCCAGCAGTCCCGGACTAGCGGAGAACACCGGGGAGCTGTTTTTT. This chain uses TRBV6-2 or TRBV6-3 with TRBJ2-2, with TRBD2 matching 10 bases. The ends lost 5 bases at V and 1 base at J; junction bases unmatched: 4. CDR3 length: 16 residues. Germline V gene data show CDR1 as MNHEY and CDR2 as SVGEGT.

The chain has TRBV3-1 (or the pseudogene TRBV3-2) and TRBJ1-4, with D possibly TRBD1 on 6 matching bases. CDR3 size: 18 residues. Germline V gene sequence: CDR1 LGHDT, CDR2 YNNKEL (reference sequence). V lost 5 bases, J lost 1 base, and 20 bases lay in between. The CDR3 sequence: CASSYLWSGEGTNEKLFF. DNA of the CDR3: TGTGCCAGCAGCTACCTCTGGTCAGGGGAAGGAACTAATGAAAAACTGTTTTTT.

This clone was recorded a few times. V and J are TRBV29-1 and TRBJ2-3, with D maybe TRBD1 (6 bases). CDR1 and CDR2 from the germline V gene are SQVTM and ANQGSEA. The CDR3 spans 12 residues. The ends were cut back, 3 bases at V and 6 bases at J, with 10 bases in the middle. For the CDR3, the DNA is TGCAGCGTTGACACAGGGTCCGATACGCAGTATTTT. Its protein product is CSVDTGSDTQYF.

The J gene is TRBJ1-4, the V gene TRBV4-1; TRBD1 is a possible D gene (5 bases). The CDR3 runs 15 residues. V lost 0 bases and J 7 bases, leaving 12 bases between the germline ends. Germline V gives CDR1 MGHRA, CDR2 YSYEKL. CDR3 sequence reads: CASSQEFWGLEKLFF. The CDR3 nucleotides are TGCGCCAGCAGCCAAGAATTCTGGGGACTTGAAAAACTGTTTTTT.

The chain employs TRBV21-1 and TRBJ2-3; the tabulated D call, TRBD1, remains unverified against the DNA. TRBV21-1 is listed as a pseudogene. The CDR3 spans 14 residues. CDR3 sequence (DNA): TGTGCCAGCAGCAAAGGGGGGCGCACAGATACGCAGTATTTT. Protein: CASSKGGRTDTQYF.